This is a list of T cell receptor beta chains from one sample in a study of metastatic and nonmetastatic thyroid tumors. TCRdb reprocessed the PCR reads via MiXCR. Found here are about 40,000 clones, about 13% of them singletons; the top ten hold 9.5%. The specimen was blood. All receptors come from a female donor with papillary thyroid cancer or a benign thyroid nodule (not recorded which). Some clones in this sample may be carry-over from other donors' samples. The CDR3 runs from the conserved cysteine through the conserved F or W. D genes are given only for firm matches. Size values are once, few and many counts, or a class for expanded clones, and some rows have none.

clone_size j_call v_call d_call cdr3_aa cdr3_nt
many TRBJ1-1 TRBV13 - CASSPGNTEAFF TGTGCCAGCAGTCCGGGGAACACTGAAGCTTTCTTT
medium-sized TRBJ1-2 TRBV6-1 TRBD1 CASITGGTGSLDGYTF TGTGCCAGCATCACTGGCGGGACAGGTAGTTTGGATGGCTACACCTTC
many TRBJ1-1 TRBV5-1 TRBD1 CASSPRTAAGGEAFF TGCGCCAGCAGCCCGAGGACAGCCGCAGGGGGTGAAGCTTTCTTT
many TRBJ2-7 TRBV30 - CAWNQRAYEQYF TGTGCCTGGAACCAGCGGGCCTACGAGCAGTACTTC
many TRBJ2-1 TRBV29-1 - CSVCSGYNEQFF TGCAGCGTATGTTCGGGGTACAATGAGCAGTTCTTC
many TRBJ2-3 TRBV29-1 TRBD2 CSVELAGGPTDTQYF TGCAGCGTTGAACTCGCGGGAGGGCCTACAGATACGCAGTATTTT
many TRBJ1-2 TRBV19 TRBD1 CASSPDRGRRGYTF TGTGCCAGTAGCCCGGACAGGGGGCGCCGCGGCTACACCTTC
many TRBJ1-3 TRBV15 - CATSSPAGLRGSGNTIYF TGTGCCACCAGCAGCCCAGCAGGACTCCGCGGCTCTGGAAACACCATATATTTT
few TRBJ2-7 TRBV12-5 TRBD2 CASGLGTTLTGEQYF TGTGCTAGTGGTTTAGGGACTACACTCACGGGCGAGCAGTACTTC
many TRBJ2-7 TRBV20-1 - CSARDYRSEQYF TGCAGTGCTAGAGATTATCGGTCCGAGCAGTACTTC
few TRBJ1-1 TRBV5-6 - CASSLGQRAEAFF TGTGCCAGCAGCTTAGGCCAGAGGGCTGAAGCTTTCTTT
many TRBJ2-2 TRBV9 - CASSTRHILGGELFF TGTGCCAGCAGCACCAGACACATCTTAGGGGGGGAGCTGTTTTTT
- TRBJ1-3 TRBV5-4 TRBD1 CASSSDRGLGNTIYF TGTGCCAGCAGCTCCGACAGGGGGCTTGGAAACACCATATATTTT
many TRBJ1-5 TRBV4-1 - CASSQVGGLGQPQHF TGCGCCAGCAGCCAAGTTGGCGGTCTCGGGCAGCCCCAGCATTTT
many TRBJ2-7 TRBV27 - CASSYNSVAYEQYF TGTGCCAGCAGTTATAACAGCGTTGCCTACGAGCAGTACTTC
few TRBJ2-7 TRBV7-8 - CASTRAVCEQYF TGTGCCAGCACGAGGGCCGTGTGCGAGCAGTACTTC
many TRBJ2-1 TRBV24-1 - CATSGTSSYNEQFF TGTGCCACCAGTGGGACCAGCTCCTACAATGAGCAGTTCTTC
- TRBJ2-7 TRBV7-3 - CANSPSRGSYEQYF TGTGCCAACAGTCCATCCAGGGGATCCTACGAGCAGTACTTC
many TRBJ1-3 TRBV12-3/TRBV12-4 - CASSYLLGTLESGNTIYF TGTGCCAGCAGTTACCTACTTGGAACTCTAGAGTCTGGAAACACCATATATTTT
many TRBJ2-5 TRBV15 TRBD1 CATSRDTGGETQYF TGTGCCACCAGCAGAGATACAGGGGGGGAGACCCAGTACTTC
many TRBJ2-2 TRBV30 - CAWSRGRSGEPFF TGTGCCTGGAGTCGAGGGAGGTCCGGGGAGCCGTTTTTT
many TRBJ2-3 TRBV27 - CASSWGATGTQYF TGTGCCAGCAGTTGGGGGGCTACGGGTACGCAGTATTTT
many TRBJ1-2 TRBV7-9 TRBD1 CASSYGQGHYGYTF TGTGCCAGCAGCTACGGACAGGGCCACTATGGCTACACCTTC
medium-sized TRBJ2-1 TRBV6-1 TRBD2 CASRGLGTSGRSEQFF TGTGCCAGCAGGGGCTTAGGGACTAGCGGGAGGAGTGAGCAGTTCTTC
many TRBJ1-1 TRBV28 - CASSLSGRSNTEAFF TGTGCCAGCAGTTTATCCGGACGGAGCAACACTGAAGCTTTCTTT
many TRBJ2-1 TRBV29-1 - CSGGLARNEQFF TGCAGCGGGGGTTTAGCGCGCAATGAGCAGTTCTTC
many TRBJ2-3 TRBV7-8 TRBD2 CASGLGLAGAWDTQYF TGTGCCAGCGGCCTCGGACTAGCGGGAGCTTGGGATACGCAGTATTTT
many TRBJ1-3 TRBV25-1 - CASSAPSQVDSGNTIYF TGTGCCAGCAGTGCTCCTTCCCAAGTGGACTCTGGAAACACCATATATTTT
- TRBJ1-1 TRBV20-1 - CSARDPRIGGAEAFF TGCAGTGCTAGAGATCCCAGGATAGGTGGCGCTGAAGCTTTCTTT
many TRBJ1-5 TRBV20-1 - CSASEGGGNQPQHF TGCAGTGCTAGTGAGGGGGGTGGCAATCAGCCCCAGCATTTT
many TRBJ2-1 TRBV20-1 - CSATQLDFLGNEQFF TGCAGTGCCACTCAGCTGGACTTCCTGGGAAATGAGCAGTTCTTC
many TRBJ2-2 TRBV19 - CASRERGQADTGELFF TGTGCCAGTCGTGAGCGGGGACAGGCCGACACCGGGGAGCTGTTTTTT
- TRBJ2-7 TRBV20-1 TRBD2 CSAERERLTSYEQYF TGCAGTGCTGAGCGGGAAAGATTAACCTCCTACGAGCAGTACTTC
many TRBJ2-3 TRBV28 TRBD2 CASSLETSGRDTQYF TGTGCCAGCAGTTTGGAAACTAGCGGGAGGGACACGCAGTATTTT
many TRBJ2-5 TRBV6-2/TRBV6-3 - CASSYDGGPGPQYF TGTGCCAGCAGTTACGATGGGGGCCCCGGGCCCCAGTACTTC
many TRBJ2-1 TRBV7-3 TRBD2 CASSSSSSGSSYNEQFF TGTGCCAGCAGCTCGTCTTCTAGCGGGAGCTCCTACAATGAGCAGTTCTTC
- TRBJ2-7 TRBV27 - CASSPDRRFPYEQYF TGTGCCAGCAGCCCCGATAGGCGATTCCCCTACGAGCAGTACTTC
many TRBJ2-7 TRBV20-1 - CSAITSGLKGTYEQYF TGCAGTGCTATTACCAGCGGGCTAAAAGGAACCTACGAGCAGTACTTC
many TRBJ1-3 TRBV28 - CASSSGARASGNTIYF TGTGCCAGCAGTTCCGGGGCCCGTGCTTCTGGAAACACCATATATTTT
many TRBJ1-2 TRBV29-1 TRBD1 CSVEGQGGTF TGCAGCGTTGAAGGACAGGGAGGGACCTTC
few TRBJ2-1 TRBV28 - CASSLSDEQSF TGTGCCAGCAGTTTAAGTGACGAGCAGTCCTTC
many TRBJ2-1 TRBV30 TRBD2 CAWSGGFNEQFF TGTGCCTGGAGCGGGGGGTTCAATGAGCAGTTCTTC